The clone carrying this T cell receptor (beta chain) was observed once. The antigen remains unidentified. Clones were sequenced by immunoSEQ multiplex PCR, and TCRdb holds only the in-frame ones, with some missing. This sample has approximately 200,000 clones, with around 93% found just once. The source of the sample is a study of T cell responses to AZD1222 COVID-19 vaccine. Second-dose timings of about 4 or about 12 weeks were pooled. Germline trimming cut 1 base from V and 0 bases from J; bases unmatched to any gene: 5. Germline CDR1 reads SEHNR; CDR2 reads FQNEAQ (reference sequence). The CDR3 is 16 amino acids. General study results and limits: When two AZD1222 doses had been given, Spike-specific TCR breadth and depth rose. Clonal diversity was possibly underestimated, and the donors were mostly white British, with more females.

This chain uses TRBV7-9 with TRBJ1-2, with 7 bases lining up with TRBD1. The source material was peripheral blood, sampled 28 days after the second AZD1222 dose. This TCR was recovered from an adult who received the AZD1222 COVID-19 vaccine. The CDR3, as DNA: TGTGCCAGCAGCTTAGGAGGGGGCAGGGCTAACTATGGCTACACCTTC. Its translation: CASSLGGGRANYGYTF.